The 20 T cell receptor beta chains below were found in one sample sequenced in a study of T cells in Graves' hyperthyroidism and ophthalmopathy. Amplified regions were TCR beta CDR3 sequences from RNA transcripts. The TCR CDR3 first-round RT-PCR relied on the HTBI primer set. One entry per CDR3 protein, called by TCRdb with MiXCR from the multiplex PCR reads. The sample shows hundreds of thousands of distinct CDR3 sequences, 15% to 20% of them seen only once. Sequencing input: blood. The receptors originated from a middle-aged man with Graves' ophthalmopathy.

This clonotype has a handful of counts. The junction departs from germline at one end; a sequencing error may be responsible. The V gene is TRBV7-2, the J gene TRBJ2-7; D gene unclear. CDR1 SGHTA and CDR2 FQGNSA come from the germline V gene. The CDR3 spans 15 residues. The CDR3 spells CPSSPTRLSSYEQYF. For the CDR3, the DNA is TGTCCCAGCAGCCCGACGAGGCTATCCTCCTACGAGCAGTACTTC.

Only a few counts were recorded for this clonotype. This CDR3 is CASKGGGGSGYTF. The CDR3 region has the DNA TGTGCCAGCAAGGGAGGGGGCGGGAGTGGCTACACCTTC. This chain connects TRBV6-1 to TRBJ1-2; 7 nucleotides line up with TRBD1. Germline assignment: CDR1 MNHNS and CDR2 SASEGT. V shed 7 bases, J shed 7 bases, and the junction held 9 bases outside the gene matches. The CDR3 spans 13 residues.

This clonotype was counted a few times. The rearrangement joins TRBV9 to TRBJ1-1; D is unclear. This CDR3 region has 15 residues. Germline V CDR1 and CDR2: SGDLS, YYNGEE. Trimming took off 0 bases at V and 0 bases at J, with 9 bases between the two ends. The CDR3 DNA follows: TGTGCCAGCAGCGTAGGTGTCAGCCTGAACACTGAAGCTTTCTTT. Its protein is CASSVGVSLNTEAFF.

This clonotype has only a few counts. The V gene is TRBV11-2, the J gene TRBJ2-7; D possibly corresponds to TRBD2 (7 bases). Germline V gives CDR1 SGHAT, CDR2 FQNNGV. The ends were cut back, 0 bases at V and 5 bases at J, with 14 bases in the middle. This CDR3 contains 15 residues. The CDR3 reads CASSLEGGGLHEQYF. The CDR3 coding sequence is TGTGCCAGCAGCTTAGAGGGGGGGGGCCTCCACGAGCAGTACTTC.

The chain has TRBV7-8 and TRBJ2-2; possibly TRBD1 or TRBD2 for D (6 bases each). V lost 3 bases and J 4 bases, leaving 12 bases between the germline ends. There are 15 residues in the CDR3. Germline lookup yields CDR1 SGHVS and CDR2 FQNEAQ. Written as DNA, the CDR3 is TGTGCCAGCAGCTTCGGAGGGGGAGTCACCGGGGAGCTGTTTTTT. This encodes CASSFGGGVTGELFF.

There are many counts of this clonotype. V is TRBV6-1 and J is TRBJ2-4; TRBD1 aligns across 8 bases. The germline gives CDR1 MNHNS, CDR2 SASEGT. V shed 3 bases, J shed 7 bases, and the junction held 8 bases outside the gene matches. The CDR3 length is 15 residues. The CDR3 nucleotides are TGTGCCAGCAGTGATGGACAGGGAATAAGGAACATTCAGTACTTC. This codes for CASSDGQGIRNIQYF.

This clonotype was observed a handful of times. CDR3 loop: CASSPAREGLYGYTF. Here the CDR3 DNA reads TGTGCCAGCAGCCCGGCAAGAGAAGGGCTCTATGGCTACACCTTC. This sequence joins TRBV28 and TRBJ1-2; D ambiguous. The CDR3 is 15 amino acids. Per germline, CDR1 MDHEN and CDR2 SYDVKM. The V end was cut by 6 bases, the J end by 4 bases, with 18 bases between.

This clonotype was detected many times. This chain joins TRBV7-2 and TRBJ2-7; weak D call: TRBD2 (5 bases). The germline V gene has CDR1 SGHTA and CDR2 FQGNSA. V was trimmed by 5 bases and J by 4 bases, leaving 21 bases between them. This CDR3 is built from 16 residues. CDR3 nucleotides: TGTGCCAGCAGCCCCCAGGTTGCGGGCGACCGGTACGAGCAGTACTTC. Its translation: CASSPQVAGDRYEQYF.

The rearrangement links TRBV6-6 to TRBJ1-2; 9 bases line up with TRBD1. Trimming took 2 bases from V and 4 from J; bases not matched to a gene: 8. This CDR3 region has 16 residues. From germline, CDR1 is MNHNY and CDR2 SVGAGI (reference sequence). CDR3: CASSYRGTGLTYGYTF. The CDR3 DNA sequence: TGTGCCAGCAGTTACCGAGGGACAGGGCTAACCTATGGCTACACCTTC.

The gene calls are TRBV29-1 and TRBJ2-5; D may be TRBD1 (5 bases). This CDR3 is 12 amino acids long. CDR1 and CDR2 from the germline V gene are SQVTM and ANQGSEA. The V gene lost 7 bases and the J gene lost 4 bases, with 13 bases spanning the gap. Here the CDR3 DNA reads TGCAGCGACCTCCCGCAGGGAGAGACCCAGTACTTC. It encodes CSDLPQGETQYF.

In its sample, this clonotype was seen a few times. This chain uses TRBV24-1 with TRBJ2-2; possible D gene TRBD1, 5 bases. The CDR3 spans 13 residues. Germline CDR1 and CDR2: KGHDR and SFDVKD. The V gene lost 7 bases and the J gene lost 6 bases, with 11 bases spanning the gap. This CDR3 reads CATRGQGSGELFF. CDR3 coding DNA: TGTGCCACCAGAGGGCAGGGATCCGGGGAGCTGTTTTTT.

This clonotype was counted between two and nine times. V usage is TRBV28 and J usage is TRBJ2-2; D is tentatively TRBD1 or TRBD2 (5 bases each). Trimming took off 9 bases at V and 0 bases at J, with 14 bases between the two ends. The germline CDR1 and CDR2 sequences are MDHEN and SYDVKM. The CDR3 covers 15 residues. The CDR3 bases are TGTGCCAGTATAACCGGGGCGGCGAACACCGGGGAGCTGTTTTTT. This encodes CASITGAANTGELFF.

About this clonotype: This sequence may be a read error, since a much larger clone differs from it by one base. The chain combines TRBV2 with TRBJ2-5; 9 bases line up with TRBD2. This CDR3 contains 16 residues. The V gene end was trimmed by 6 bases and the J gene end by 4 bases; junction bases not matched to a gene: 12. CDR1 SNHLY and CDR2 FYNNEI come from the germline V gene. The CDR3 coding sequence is TGTGCCAGCAGGGGGGGAGGGGCGGGGGGGCGAGAGACCCAGTACTTC. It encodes CASRGGGAGGRETQYF. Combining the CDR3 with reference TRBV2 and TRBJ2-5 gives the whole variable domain EPEVTQTPSHQVTQMGQEVILRCVPISNHLYFYWYRQILGQKVEFLVSFYNNEISEKSEIFDDQFSVERPDGSNFTLKIRSTKLEDSAMYFCASRGGGAGGRETQYFGPGTRLLVL.

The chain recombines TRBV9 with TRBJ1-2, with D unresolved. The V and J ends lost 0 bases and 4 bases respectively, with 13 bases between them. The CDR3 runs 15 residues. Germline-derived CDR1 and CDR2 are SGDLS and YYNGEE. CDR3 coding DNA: TGTGCCAGCAGCGTAGGCGCCAGTAGTCTCTATGGCTACACCTTC. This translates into CASSVGASSLYGYTF.

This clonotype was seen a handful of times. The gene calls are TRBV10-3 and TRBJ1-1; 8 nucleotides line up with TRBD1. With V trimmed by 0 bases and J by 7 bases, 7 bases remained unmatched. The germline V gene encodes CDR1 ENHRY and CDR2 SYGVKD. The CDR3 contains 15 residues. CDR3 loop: CAISESTTGTGEAFF. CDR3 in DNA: TGTGCCATCAGTGAGTCAACCACAGGGACAGGTGAAGCTTTCTTT.

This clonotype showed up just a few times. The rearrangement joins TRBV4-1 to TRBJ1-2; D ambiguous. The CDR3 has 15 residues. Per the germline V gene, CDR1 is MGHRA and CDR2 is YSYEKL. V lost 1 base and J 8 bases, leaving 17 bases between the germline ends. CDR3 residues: CASSQVIRRGGGYTF. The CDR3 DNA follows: TGCGCCAGCAGCCAAGTCATTAGACGCGGCGGGGGCTACACCTTC.

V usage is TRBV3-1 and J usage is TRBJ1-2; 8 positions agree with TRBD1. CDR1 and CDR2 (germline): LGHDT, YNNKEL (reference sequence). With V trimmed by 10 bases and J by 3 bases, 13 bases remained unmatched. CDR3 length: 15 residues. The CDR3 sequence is CATFQGAGEDYGYTF. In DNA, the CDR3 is TGTGCCACTTTTCAGGGGGCAGGGGAGGACTATGGCTACACCTTC.

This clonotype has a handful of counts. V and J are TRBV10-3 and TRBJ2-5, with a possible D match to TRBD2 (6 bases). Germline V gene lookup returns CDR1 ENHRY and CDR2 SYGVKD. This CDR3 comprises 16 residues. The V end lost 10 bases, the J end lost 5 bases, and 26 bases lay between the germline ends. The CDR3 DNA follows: TGTGCCACCTCGGACCGGGGGTCTGCTCTGTGGGAGACCCAGTACTTC. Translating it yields CATSDRGSALWETQYF.

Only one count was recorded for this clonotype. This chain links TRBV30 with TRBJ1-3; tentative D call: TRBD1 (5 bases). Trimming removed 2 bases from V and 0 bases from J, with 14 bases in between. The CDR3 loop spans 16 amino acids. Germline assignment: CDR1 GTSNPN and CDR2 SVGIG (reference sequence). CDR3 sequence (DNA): TGTGCCTGGAGTACGGCGGGGGGTTCCTCTGGAAACACCATATATTTT. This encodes CAWSTAGGSSGNTIYF.

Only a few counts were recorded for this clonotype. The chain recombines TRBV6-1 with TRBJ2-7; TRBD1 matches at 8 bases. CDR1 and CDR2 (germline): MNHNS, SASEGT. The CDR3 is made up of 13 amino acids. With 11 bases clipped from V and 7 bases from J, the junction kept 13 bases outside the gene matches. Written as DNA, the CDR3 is TGTGCCTACCTTGAGGCAGGGGGCGTAGAGCAGTACTTC. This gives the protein CAYLEAGGVEQYF.